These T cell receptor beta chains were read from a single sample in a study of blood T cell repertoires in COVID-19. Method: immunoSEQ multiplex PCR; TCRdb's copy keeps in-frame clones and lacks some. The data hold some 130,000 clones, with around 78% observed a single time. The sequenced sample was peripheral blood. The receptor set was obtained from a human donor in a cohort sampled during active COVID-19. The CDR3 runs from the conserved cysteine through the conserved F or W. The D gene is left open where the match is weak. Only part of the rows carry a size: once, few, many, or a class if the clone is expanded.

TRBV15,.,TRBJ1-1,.,CATSSRRDSGPEAFF,TGTGCCACCAGCAGTCGCCGGGACTCGGGCCCTGAAGCTTTCTTT
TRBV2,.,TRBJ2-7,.,CASSEGGRELTYEQYF,TGTGCCAGCAGTGAAGGAGGCAGGGAACTTACCTACGAGCAGTACTTC
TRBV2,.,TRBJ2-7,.,CASSIYEQYF,TGTGCCAGCAGCATCTACGAGCAGTACTTC
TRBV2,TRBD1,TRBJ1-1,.,CAIDDRGSEAFF,TGTGCCATAGACGACAGGGGCAGTGAAGCTTTCTTT
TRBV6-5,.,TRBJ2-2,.,CASNPGTANTGELFF,TGTGCCAGCAACCCCGGGACTGCGAACACCGGGGAGCTGTTTTTT
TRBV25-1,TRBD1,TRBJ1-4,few,CASSELWGQSEKLFF,TGTGCCAGCAGTGAACTTTGGGGACAGTCCGAAAAACTGTTTTTT
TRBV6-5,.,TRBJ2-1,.,CASPISGSNNEQFF,TGTGCCAGTCCGATATCCGGGTCCAACAATGAGCAGTTCTTC
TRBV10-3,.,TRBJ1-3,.,CAISNTPQGTIYF,TGTGCCATCAGTAACACCCCCCAGGGCACCATATATTTT
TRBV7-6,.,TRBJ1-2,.,CASSLASGKSGYTF,TGTGCCAGCAGCTTAGCGTCAGGGAAATCGGGCTACACCTTC
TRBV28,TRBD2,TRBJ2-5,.,CASSPKTSWGETQYF,TGTGCCAGCAGTCCTAAGACTAGCTGGGGAGAGACCCAGTACTTC
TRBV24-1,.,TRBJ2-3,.,CATSDTPTWGLSTDTQYF,TGTGCCACCAGTGATACCCCGACGTGGGGGCTCAGCACAGATACGCAGTATTTT
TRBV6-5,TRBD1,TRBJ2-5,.,CASSWTGRETQYF,TGTGCCAGCAGTTGGACAGGGAGAGAGACCCAGTACTTC
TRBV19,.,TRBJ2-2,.,CASSIRRGNTGELFF,TGTGCCAGTAGTATCCGGCGGGGGAACACCGGGGAGCTGTTTTTT
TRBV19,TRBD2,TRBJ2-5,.,CASSMGLAGGQETQYF,TGTGCCAGTAGTATGGGACTAGCGGGGGGGCAAGAGACCCAGTACTTC
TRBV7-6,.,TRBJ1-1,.,CASSLQVGAFF,TGTGCCAGCAGCCTCCAGGTGGGCGCTTTCTTT
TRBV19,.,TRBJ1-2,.,CASSARERQSYYGYTF,TGTGCCAGTAGTGCCAGGGAAAGGCAAAGTTACTATGGCTACACCTTC
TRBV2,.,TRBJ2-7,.,CASSDSPEYEQYF,TGTGCCAGCAGTGACAGCCCGGAGTACGAGCAGTACTTC
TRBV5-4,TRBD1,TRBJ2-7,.,CASTPSGQGLGEQYF,TGTGCCAGCACCCCCTCCGGACAGGGGCTGGGCGAGCAGTACTTC
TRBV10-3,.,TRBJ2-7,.,CAISYGGSETYEQYF,TGTGCCATCAGTTACGGTGGTAGCGAGACCTACGAGCAGTACTTC
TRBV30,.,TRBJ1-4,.,CAWRGGSANEKLFF,TGTGCCTGGAGGGGAGGCAGTGCTAATGAAAAACTGTTTTTT
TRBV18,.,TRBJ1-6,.,CASSVTGSGNSPLHF,TGTGCCAGCTCAGTTACAGGGTCAGGGAATTCACCCCTCCACTTT
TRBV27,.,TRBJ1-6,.,CASSFGDNSPLHF,TGTGCCAGCAGTTTCGGGGATAATTCACCCCTCCACTTT
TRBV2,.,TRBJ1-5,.,CASSDGTLGAQHF,TGTGCCAGCAGTGATGGGACACTCGGGGCCCAGCATTTT
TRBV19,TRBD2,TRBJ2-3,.,CASSFSLVLAGGLDTQYF,TGTGCCAGTAGTTTCAGCCTCGTGCTAGCGGGGGGGCTAGATACGCAGTATTTT
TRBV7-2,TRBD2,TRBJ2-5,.,CASSGTNQETQYF,TGTGCCAGCTCCGGGACTAACCAAGAGACCCAGTACTTC
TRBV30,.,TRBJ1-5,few,CAWSVGGLNRPQHF,TGTGCCTGGAGTGTAGGAGGATTGAATCGGCCCCAGCATTTT
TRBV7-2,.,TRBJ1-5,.,CASSPTGLSNQPQHF,TGTGCCAGCAGCCCGACAGGACTTAGCAATCAGCCCCAGCATTTT
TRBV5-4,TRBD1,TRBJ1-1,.,CASTPRGAKYTEAFF,TGTGCCAGCACCCCCAGGGGGGCGAAGTACACTGAAGCTTTCTTT
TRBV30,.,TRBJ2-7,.,CAWSGVRAGATYEQYF,TGTGCCTGGAGTGGAGTTAGGGCAGGGGCGACCTACGAGCAGTACTTC
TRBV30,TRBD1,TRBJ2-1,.,CAWSKGGQGAYEQFF,TGTGCCTGGAGTAAGGGTGGACAGGGGGCATATGAGCAGTTCTTC
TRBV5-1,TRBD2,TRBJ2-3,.,CASSLGLAGITDTQYF,TGCGCCAGCAGCTTGGGACTAGCGGGGATCACAGATACGCAGTATTTT
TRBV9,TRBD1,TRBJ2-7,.,CASSPRTGSSYEQYF,TGTGCCAGCAGCCCCCGGACAGGGTCCTCCTACGAGCAGTACTTC
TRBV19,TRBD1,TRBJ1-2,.,CASSTTGGAPVSYTF,TGTGCCAGTAGTACCACAGGGGGCGCCCCAGTCAGCTACACCTTC
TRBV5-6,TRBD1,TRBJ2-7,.,CASSFTTGGSYEQYF,TGTGCCAGCAGCTTCACTACAGGGGGCTCCTACGAGCAGTACTTC
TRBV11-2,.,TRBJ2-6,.,CASIYQGRSGANVLTF,TGTGCCAGCATCTACCAGGGTCGAAGCGGGGCCAACGTCCTGACTTTC